This T cell receptor beta chain was sequenced during a study of cytomegalovirus exposure and HLA in healthy donors. Germline V gene data show CDR1 as SGHKS and CDR2 as YYEKEE (reference sequence). The V and J ends lost 3 bases and 1 base respectively, with 11 bases between them. This CDR3 region has 16 residues. Amplification used 60 Vbeta primers and 13 Jbeta primers. Some clones are missing from TCRdb's copy, which holds only in-frame ones; the method was immunoSEQ multiplex PCR. The data hold more than 100,000 clones, with 73% observed a single time. The receptor's source is a middle-aged woman in good health and CMV-seronegative. The sample was PBMCs. The rearrangement joins TRBV5-5 to TRBJ2-6; possible D gene TRBD1, 5 bases. CDR3 in DNA: TGTGCCAGCAGCTCCCCAGGGTCTTCTGGGGCCAACGTCCTGACTTTC. This gives the protein CASSSPGSSGANVLTF.